This record looks at one T cell receptor (beta chain) sequence and its context. The data derive from a study of cytomegalovirus exposure and HLA in healthy donors. 60 Vbeta and 13 Jbeta primers were used in PCR. Profiling relied on immunoSEQ multiplex PCR, and the TCRdb table lists in-frame clones only, not all of them. In all, the sample yields 100,000 to 150,000 clones. V lost 3 bases to trimming and J lost 0 bases; unmatched junction nucleotides: 10. The V gene's germline CDR1 is SGHTA and CDR2 FQGNSA. This CDR3 contains 18 residues. Input material: PBMCs. The TCR sequence derives from a young man in good health and CMV-seronegative. This sequence joins TRBV7-2 and TRBJ2-7; 11 positions match TRBD1. CDR3 residues: CASSFSGGQGGSSYEQYF. The CDR3 DNA reads as TGTGCCAGCAGCTTTAGCGGGGGACAGGGGGGGAGCTCCTACGAGCAGTACTTC.